A selection of T cell receptor beta chains follows, all from one sample in a study of follicular helper T cells after annual influenza vaccination. Using immunoSEQ multiplex PCR, the repertoire was profiled, and TCRdb retains in-frame clones only, with some absent. The table lists several hundred clones, 89% of them singletons. The specimen comprised CXCR5+ CD38+ circulating T follicular helper cells from blood, sampled 7 days after influenza vaccination. The receptors here all came from an adult who received the influenza vaccine. Each CDR3 is given with its conserved first and last residue. Each record gives: V gene, D gene, clone size, J gene, CDR3 DNA, CDR3 protein. D genes are given only for firm matches. Rows give clone size only sometimes, using once, few, many, or a class for an expanded clone.

TRBV6-1	-	-	TRBJ2-7	TGTGCCAGCAGTGAAGCCCTCTCGCAGTACTTC	CASSEALSQYF
TRBV30	-	once	TRBJ1-1	TGTGCCTGGTGCCAGGGTGCGAACACTGAAGCTTTCTTT	CAWCQGANTEAFF
TRBV19	TRBD2	-	TRBJ2-7	TGTGCCAGTCAGAGGACTAGCGGGGGAAGAAGATCCTACGAGCAGTACTTC	CASQRTSGGRRSYEQYF
TRBV1	-	-	TRBJ2-6	TGCACCAGCAGTGGGGCCAGTTTGTGCACAAATCGGGCCAACGTCCTGACTTTC	CTSSGASLCTNRANVLTF
TRBV19	-	-	TRBJ2-1	TGTGCCAGTATTTGGAGTGGGGCGTCTAGAGGTGAGCAGTTCTTC	CASIWSGASRGEQFF
TRBV27	-	-	TRBJ1-2	TGTGCCAGCAGTATCATACAGGGATCGGGAAACTATGGCTACACCTTC	CASSIIQGSGNYGYTF
TRBV5-1	-	-	TRBJ1-5	TGCGCCAGCAGCTTATCAGGGAACAATCAGCCCCAGCATTTT	CASSLSGNNQPQHF
TRBV11-1	-	-	TRBJ2-1	TGTGCCAGCAGCTTAGAGACTGGCAATGAGCAGTTCTTC	CASSLETGNEQFF
TRBV2	-	-	TRBJ2-1	TGTGCCAGCACCGAAAGAGAACAGGGTACTGAGCAGTTCTTC	CASTEREQGTEQFF
TRBV7-6	TRBD1	-	TRBJ2-3	TGTGCCAGCAGCCCCTCCGGGACAGGGGGGGATACGCAGTATTTT	CASSPSGTGGDTQYF
TRBV29-1	-	-	TRBJ1-2	TGCAGCGTTGTCACAGGGTCAGGGAATGGCTACACCTTC	CSVVTGSGNGYTF
TRBV28	-	few	TRBJ2-7	TGTGCCAGCAGGGAAGATGGCAGGGTTACCTACGAGCAGTACTTC	CASREDGRVTYEQYF
TRBV7-9	-	-	TRBJ2-7	TGTGCCAGCAGCTTAGCATCGGTTCAAACGCCCTACGAGCAGTACTTC	CASSLASVQTPYEQYF
TRBV19	TRBD2	-	TRBJ2-1	TGTGCTACGCGTAGGGCTAGCGGAGGGCGGACTTACAATGAGCAGTTCTTC	CATRRASGGRTYNEQFF
TRBV19	-	once	TRBJ2-7	TGTGCCAGTAGTAGGGAGGCGCGGGGTTCTCTCGAGCAGTACTTC	CASSREARGSLEQYF